The 9 T cell receptor beta chains given below trace back to one sample, sequenced in a study of blood T cell repertoires in COVID-19 (dated by TCRdb to about 2020). The library relied on the immunoSEQ multiplex PCR assay. Sourced from immuneACCESS, this table was stored by TCRdb with only in-frame sequences that have V and J called. A share of the clones is absent; for the studies checked, an unresolved V gene accounts for under half, and the remainder has no known explanation. The sample data list more than 150,000 clones, and approximately 85% of these were observed just once. The ten largest clones take up around 9.8% of the sample. Sample: peripheral blood. These receptors were obtained from a woman older than 75 with acute or convalescent COVID-19.

The V gene is TRBV6-6, the J gene TRBJ2-1; D ambiguous. CDR1 is MNHNY and CDR2 is SVGAGI in the germline V gene (reference sequence). The V end lost 6 bases, the J end lost 7 bases, and 13 bases lay between the germline ends. There are 13 residues in the CDR3. CDR3 residues: CASSPKHTNEQFF. The CDR3 DNA follows: TGTGCCAGCAGCCCGAAGCATACGAATGAGCAGTTCTTC.

The CDR3 loop is CATQREVGQPQHF. The CDR3, as DNA: TGTGCCACCCAACGAGAGGTGGGTCAGCCCCAGCATTTT. V gene TRBV6-5 combines with J gene TRBJ1-5, with no clear D. The CDR3 contains 13 residues. Germline CDR1 reads MNHEY; CDR2 reads SVGAGI. The V end lost 10 bases, the J end lost 6 bases, and 16 bases lay between the germline ends.

The chain is built from TRBV5-1 and TRBJ2-7; 8 bases map to TRBD2. V lost 2 bases to trimming and J lost 1 base; unmatched junction nucleotides: 5. CDR1 SGHRS and CDR2 YFSETQ come from the germline V gene. This CDR3 contains 15 residues. CDR3 sequence: CASSFSSGGSYEQYF. CDR3 sequence (DNA): TGCGCCAGCAGCTTTTCCAGCGGGGGATCCTACGAGCAGTACTTC.

CDR3 region: CASSPRDGGGSDNSPLHF. In DNA form, the CDR3 reads TGTGCCAGCAGCCCCCGGGACGGGGGAGGATCGGATAATTCACCCCTCCACTTT. The V and J genes are TRBV3-1 (or the pseudogene TRBV3-2) and TRBJ1-6; maybe TRBD1 (5 bases). Germline V gene sequence: CDR1 LGHDT, CDR2 YNNKEL (reference sequence). This CDR3 contains 18 residues. V was cut by 4 bases and J by 5 bases, with 21 bases left in between.

This clone was observed a handful of times. The rearrangement links TRBV6-2 or TRBV6-3 to TRBJ1-5; no firm D call. Trimming removed 3 bases at V and 6 bases at J, with 6 bases between. The CDR3 runs to 12 residues. The germline V gene encodes CDR1 MNHEY and CDR2 SVGEGT. The CDR3 region has the DNA TGTGCCAGCAGTTATTCGGGTCAGCCCCAGCATTTT. It encodes CASSYSGQPQHF.

The chain has TRBV24-1 and TRBJ1-4; 9 bases match TRBD1. The germline V gene has CDR1 KGHDR and CDR2 SFDVKD. The CDR3 consists of 16 residues. V shed 3 bases, J shed 4 bases, and the junction held 5 bases outside the gene matches. As DNA, the CDR3 is TGTGCCACCAGTGATGCGAAGGACAGGGGTAATGAAAAACTGTTTTTT. Its protein product is CATSDAKDRGNEKLFF.

The rearrangement links TRBV9 to TRBJ1-4, with no clear D. Germline V gene data show CDR1 as SGDLS and CDR2 as YYNGEE. The CDR3 is 16 residues long. Trimming left V 0 bases short and J 3 bases short, with 12 bases between. CDR3 in DNA: TGTGCCAGCAGCGTAGGGAGGTCCACGGCTAATGAAAAACTGTTTTTT. It is translated as CASSVGRSTANEKLFF.

The V and J genes are TRBV5-4 and TRBJ2-4; 8 nucleotides line up with TRBD1. Germline loops: CDR1 SGHNT, CDR2 YYREEE (reference sequence). The CDR3 contains 13 residues. V lost 4 bases and J lost 6; bases outside the gene matches: 3. In DNA form, the CDR3 reads TGTGCCAGCAGCGCAGGGGGCGGAAACATTCAGTACTTC. Translating it yields CASSAGGGNIQYF.

In its sample, this clone was seen once. The chain links TRBV19 to TRBJ1-1; D perhaps matches TRBD1 (6 bases). The germline gives CDR1 LNHDA, CDR2 SQIVND (reference sequence). Trimming took off 4 bases at V and 1 base at J, with 13 bases between the two ends. There are 15 residues in the CDR3. The CDR3 region is CASSSRDKGNTEAFF. CDR3 bases: TGTGCCAGTAGTAGCCGGGACAAGGGGAACACTGAAGCTTTCTTT.